This T cell receptor (beta chain) was retrieved from a study of T cells in Graves' hyperthyroidism and ophthalmopathy (dated 2019 in TCRdb). At the level of the whole study: Peripheral blood samples were taken at initial diagnosis, before any treatment was given. TCR V-J signatures able to tell the groups apart were searched for in a discovery cohort of approximately 95 patients, of whom over 40 had Graves' ophthalmopathy and roughly 59 had stable Graves' hyperthyroidism. An independent validation cohort of around 20 hyperthyroidism patients and approximately 15 patients who later progressed to ophthalmopathy tested prospective prediction of ophthalmopathy. The 95 to 100 discovery patients were randomly divided into training and test sets at a 7:3 ratio. The study also compared thyroid tissue and blood T-cell repertoires from about six Graves' hyperthyroidism patients. After blood sampling, hyperthyroidism patients were treated with methimazole at a starting dose of 30 mg daily, and ophthalmopathy patients were treated with high-dose intravenous methylprednisolone. TCR Vbeta CDR3 sequencing of 140 or so peripheral blood samples (more than 40 ophthalmopathy, about 80 hyperthyroidism and some 17 progressor patients) is reported in the paper.

A patient counted as having stable Graves' hyperthyroidism if no progression to ophthalmopathy occurred over 18 months of follow-up. Hyperthyroidism patients were newly diagnosed, had a disease duration of under 2 months, and were aged 18 to 65 years. Exclusion was applied to patients with uncontrolled infections, other autoimmune diseases, pregnancy or lactation. Diagnoses were established on the basis of clinical symptoms, serum thyroxine and TRAb, thyroid ultrasound, and orbital computed tomography. PBMCs were separated from about 10 ml of fresh peripheral blood using Ficoll-Paque density gradient centrifugation. Trizol reagent was used to extract total RNA, and RNA quality was then checked on an Agilent 2100 Bioanalyzer. CDR1 and CDR2 are drawn from the germline V gene (reference sequence): PRHDT, FYEKMQ. The CDR3 numbers 17 residues from cysteine through phenylalanine. The CDR3 DNA has 51 bases and is translated from base 1.

Amplification of TCR beta CDR3 regions was carried out from RNA transcripts. For the first round of RT-PCR on the TCR CDR3, the HTBI primer set was used together with the Qiagen OneStep RT-PCR kit. Libraries were constructed in a second round of multiplex PCR, after which size selection and purification were performed. Paired-end sequencing of the libraries was performed with 100 bp reads on an Illumina HiSeq2000. As for how the authors treated the data: SOAPnuke was used to process the raw data, with reads discarded if the reads contained adapters or uncalled bases, had a mean Phred below 15, or lacked an exact constant-primer or identifier match. COPE v1.2.5 was used to merge the high-quality paired reads, and each unique nucleotide sequence was defined as a clonotype. MiTCR v1.1 was used to align clonotypes to the IMGT TRBV, TRBD and TRBJ reference segments. The analysis was restricted to V-J combinations with a frequency above 0.0001, which together covered roughly 99% of the repertoires. The TCS score was defined as the ratio of F50 (clonal expansion) to E x V (chaos), calculated using BLOSUM62-based TCRdist between CDR3 peptides within each V-J. Welch's t-statistics and random forest reduced fewer than 550 V-J features to fewer than 15, which were used in a naive Bayes classifier (R e1071). In TCRdb, the public reads were trimmed at Q25 with fastp and aligned with MiXCR, with productive beta chains retained. Each record represents a unique CDR3 protein, reported with the most common genes and DNA among its rows. TCRdb, not the authors, supplied the V and J calls. The sample table contains under 350,000 distinct CDR3 sequences; only one count was recorded for about 20% of them. The ten largest clones represent around 50% of the sample.

Overall study results and their limits: Ophthalmopathy was separated from stable hyperthyroidism by a 13 V-J signature model, with around 90% sensitivity and approximately 84% specificity obtained in cross-validation and 80%/75% obtained in testing. Most expanded thyroid clonotypes (frequency above 0.001) were also detected in blood, a finding suggesting that blood repertoires may reflect thyroid immune responses. During validation, the model predicted progression to ophthalmopathy a median of around 7 months ahead of onset, with almost 71% sensitivity and 72.22% specificity. No statistical method was used to fix the sample size in advance, and group allocation was not hidden from the investigators.

Points on this clonotype: It has no known antigen specificity. Just one base apart from a much larger clone, this may be a read error.

This chain is built from TRBV13 and TRBJ1-1; TRBD1 fits 8 bases in the junction. This clonotype was sampled from a woman aged 45-65 years with Graves' hyperthyroidism. The sequencing input was blood. Read as DNA, the sequence is TGTGTCAGCAGCTCCATCAGAACAGGGGGACCCAACACTGAAGCTTTCTTT. Its protein reads: CVSSSIRTGGPNTEAFF. Beyond the CDR3, the reference TRBV13 and TRBJ1-1 genes provide the residues; the full variable domain reads: AAGVIQSPRHLIKEKRETATLKCYPIPRHDTVYWYQQGPGQDPQFLISFYEKMQSDKGSIPDRFSAQQFSDYHSELNMSSLELGDSALYFCVSSSIRTGGPNTEAFFGQGTRLTVV.